Listed here are 8 T cell receptor beta chains from one sample, sequenced in a study of patients and donors after allogeneic stem cell transplantation. TCRdb re-analysed the RT-PCR reads in MiXCR, keeping a single row per CDR3 protein. The sample carries 190,000 or so distinct CDR3 sequences, roughly 38% recorded once. The sequenced sample consisted of blood, either unsorted or a sorted T cell fraction (not recorded which). These receptors originate from a human donor who was either an allogeneic HSCT recipient or a stem cell or donor lymphocyte infusion donor (not recorded which). It is not recorded whose cells these are; they may come from a transplant donor.

This clonotype showed up just a few times. This chain uses TRBV18 with TRBJ1-2, with TRBD1 matching over 9 bases. Germline V gives CDR1 KGHSH, CDR2 LQKENI. CDR3 length equals 14 residues. The V segment lost 5 bases and the J segment 4 bases; nucleotides outside the gene matches: 5. CDR3 protein: CASSTETGGYGYTF. Written as DNA, the CDR3 is TGTGCCAGCTCAACAGAGACAGGGGGCTATGGCTACACCTTC.

In its sample, this clonotype was seen many times. V is TRBV11-2 and J is TRBJ1-5, with unresolved D. The germline V gene encodes CDR1 SGHAT and CDR2 FQNNGV. The V end was cut by 3 bases, the J end by 0 bases, with 6 bases between. This CDR3 spans 14 amino acids. The CDR3 sequence is CASSFDRSNQPQHF. The CDR3 DNA reads TGTGCCAGCAGCTTTGACCGTAGCAATCAGCCCCAGCATTTT.

The rearrangement uses TRBV7-9 and TRBJ2-1; 8 bases line up with TRBD2. The CDR3 is 16 residues long. Germline CDR1 is SEHNR and CDR2 is FQNEAQ (reference sequence). Trimming took 3 bases from V and 1 from J; bases not matched to a gene: 5. CDR3 in DNA: TGTGCCAGCAGCTTGCTCCGGGGGGGTTCCTACAATGAGCAGTTCTTC. Protein product: CASSLLRGGSYNEQFF.

V gene TRBV4-3 combines with J gene TRBJ2-1; tentatively, D is TRBD2 (5 bases). The CDR3 is 13 residues long. V dropped 1 base and J dropped 10 bases, with 11 bases sitting between them. Germline assignment: CDR1 LGHNA and CDR2 YSLEER. CDR3 sequence: CASSQARDSEQFF. The CDR3 DNA reads TGCGCCAGCAGCCAAGCGAGGGATTCCGAGCAGTTCTTC.

This chain connects TRBV28 to TRBJ1-5; 7 nucleotides line up with TRBD1. Germline trimming cut 8 bases from V and 10 bases from J; bases unmatched to any gene: 5. CDR1 MDHEN and CDR2 SYDVKM come from the germline V gene. The CDR3 sequence is 11 residues long. CDR3 coding DNA: TGTGCCAGCGGGGAGGGGGCACCCCAGCATTTT. The encoded protein is CASGEGAPQHF. The whole variable domain, remainder taken from reference TRBV28 and TRBJ1-5, is DVKVTQSSRYLVKRTGEKVFLECVQDMDHENMFWYRQDPGLGLRLIYFSYDVKMKEKGDIPEGYSVSREKKERFSLILESASTNQTSMYLCASGEGAPQHFGDGTRLSIL.

This clonotype was seen a handful of times. This sequence joins TRBV12-3 or TRBV12-4 and TRBJ1-5, with 8 bases that match TRBD1. V shed 2 bases and J 6 bases; nucleotides not matched to a gene: 3. There are 14 residues in the CDR3. The CDR3 DNA sequence: TGTGCCAGCAGTTTATGGACAGGGAGTCAGCCCCAGCATTTT. It translates to CASSLWTGSQPQHF.

A word on this clonotype: At one of its ends the junction is not consistent with the germline gene, which may arise from a read error. V gene TRBV7-9 combines with J gene TRBJ2-1; D unclear. This CDR3 comprises 15 residues. Germline CDR1 SEHNR, CDR2 FQNEAQ (reference sequence). DNA of the CDR3: TGTGCCAGCAGCTTACAGGCAGGCTCCTACAATGAACAGTTCTTC. Translation gives CASSLQAGSYNEQFF.

In its sample, this clonotype was seen a few times. This chain uses TRBV5-5 with TRBJ1-4; possible D gene TRBD1, 6 bases. The V gene's germline CDR1 is SGHKS and CDR2 YYEKEE (reference sequence). The CDR3 covers 13 residues. Trimming stripped 9 bases from V and 0 bases from J, with 9 bases between. In nucleotides, the CDR3 is TGTGCCACCGGGGGGCCAACTAATGAAAAACTGTTTTTT. Residues: CATGGPTNEKLFF.